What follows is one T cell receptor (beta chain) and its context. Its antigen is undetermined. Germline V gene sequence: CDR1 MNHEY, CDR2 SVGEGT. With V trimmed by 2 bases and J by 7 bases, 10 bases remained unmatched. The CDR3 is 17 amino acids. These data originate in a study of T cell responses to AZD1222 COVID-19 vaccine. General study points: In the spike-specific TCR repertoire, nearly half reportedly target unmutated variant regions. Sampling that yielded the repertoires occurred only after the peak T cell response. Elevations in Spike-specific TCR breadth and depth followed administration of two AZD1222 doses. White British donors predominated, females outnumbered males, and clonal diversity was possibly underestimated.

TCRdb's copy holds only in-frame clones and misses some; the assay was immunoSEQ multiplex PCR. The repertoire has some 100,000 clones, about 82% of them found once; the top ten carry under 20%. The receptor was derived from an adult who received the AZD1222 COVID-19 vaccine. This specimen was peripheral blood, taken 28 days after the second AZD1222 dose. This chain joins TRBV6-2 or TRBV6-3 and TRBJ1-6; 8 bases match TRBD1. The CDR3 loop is CASSYPKRTGWNSPLHF. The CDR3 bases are TGTGCCAGCAGTTACCCGAAAAGGACAGGGTGGAATTCACCCCTCCACTTT.